This TCR beta chain was found in a study of T cells after posttransplantation cyclophosphamide. Study results and limitations: Donor CD8+ memory clones often dominated recipient blood repertoires at later times. Skin or GI-infiltrating T cells shared few TRB sequences with blood. TRB clonality was highly associated with recipient CMV seropositivity and reactivation.

Concerning this clone: Its antigen is undetermined.

Busulfan-fludarabine conditioning, marrow transplant, and cyclophosphamide on days +3 and +4 were administered. Per germline, CDR1 MNHNS and CDR2 SASEGT. CDR3 length equals 14 residues. Losses at the gene ends were 4 bases for V and 5 bases for J; bases not matched to a gene: 7. Some clones are missing from TCRdb's copy, which holds only in-frame ones; the method was immunoSEQ multiplex PCR. The table has about 2,600 clones, 55% to 80% seen once; the top ten hold 25% to 35%. The sequences come from PBMCs, collected 30 days after allogeneic stem cell transplant with posttransplant cyclophosphamide. This chain joins TRBV6-1 and TRBJ2-7, with 8 bases matching TRBD2. The TCR was taken from a female patient aged 50 to 60 who received an allogeneic stem cell transplant from a related donor, was CMV-positive, and had no GVHD. Some T cells may originate from the graft donor. The CDR3 DNA sequence: TGTGCCAGCAGTGCTGAAGCGGGAGTTCACGAGCAGTACTTC. Translation gives CASSAEAGVHEQYF.